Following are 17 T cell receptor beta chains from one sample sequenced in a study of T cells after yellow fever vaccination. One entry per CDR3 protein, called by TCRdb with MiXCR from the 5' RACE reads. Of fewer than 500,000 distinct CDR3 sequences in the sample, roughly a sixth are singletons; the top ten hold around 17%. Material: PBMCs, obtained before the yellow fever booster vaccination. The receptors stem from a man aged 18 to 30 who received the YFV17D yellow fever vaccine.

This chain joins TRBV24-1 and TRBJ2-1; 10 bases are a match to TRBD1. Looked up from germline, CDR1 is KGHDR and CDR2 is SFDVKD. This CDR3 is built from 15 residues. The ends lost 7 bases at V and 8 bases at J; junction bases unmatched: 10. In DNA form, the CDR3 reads TGTGCCACCAGCTCCGGGACAGGGGAAATCGATGAGCAGTTCTTC. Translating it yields CATSSGTGEIDEQFF.

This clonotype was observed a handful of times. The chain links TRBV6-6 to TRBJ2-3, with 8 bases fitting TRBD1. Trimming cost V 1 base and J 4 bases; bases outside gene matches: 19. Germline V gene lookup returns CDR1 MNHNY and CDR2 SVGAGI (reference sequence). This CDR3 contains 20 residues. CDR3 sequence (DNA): TGTGCCAGCAGTTACTATCCCCCCTGGCAGGGGGCGACTACCTCAGATACGCAGTATTTT. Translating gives CASSYYPPWQGATTSDTQYF.

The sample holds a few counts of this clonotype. CDR3 DNA: TGTGCCAGCTCTCCCAGGGGGGGCCCGGCGGATGGCTACACCTTC. Its protein is CASSPRGGPADGYTF. This sequence joins TRBV18 and TRBJ1-2, with 7 bases matching TRBD1. Germline V gives CDR1 KGHSH, CDR2 LQKENI. The CDR3 extends over 15 amino acids. Losses at the gene ends were 6 bases for V and 6 bases for J; bases not matched to a gene: 13.

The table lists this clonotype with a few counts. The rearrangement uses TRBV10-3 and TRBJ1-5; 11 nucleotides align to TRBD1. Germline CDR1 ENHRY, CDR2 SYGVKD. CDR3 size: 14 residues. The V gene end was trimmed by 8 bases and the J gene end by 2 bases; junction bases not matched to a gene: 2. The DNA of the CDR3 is TGTGCCATCGGACAGGGGGCAGGCAATCAGCCCCAGCATTTT. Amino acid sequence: CAIGQGAGNQPQHF.

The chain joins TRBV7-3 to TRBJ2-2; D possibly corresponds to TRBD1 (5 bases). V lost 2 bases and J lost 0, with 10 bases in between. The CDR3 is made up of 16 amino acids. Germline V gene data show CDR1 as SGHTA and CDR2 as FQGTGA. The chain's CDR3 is CASSLGAPTNTGELFF. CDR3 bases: TGTGCCAGCAGCTTAGGGGCGCCCACGAACACCGGGGAGCTGTTTTTT.

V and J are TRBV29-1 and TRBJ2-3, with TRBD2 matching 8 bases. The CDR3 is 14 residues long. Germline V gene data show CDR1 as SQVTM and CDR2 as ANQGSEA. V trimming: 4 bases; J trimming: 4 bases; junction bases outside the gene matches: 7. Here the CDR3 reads CSVGGGGRADTQYF. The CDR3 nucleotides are TGCAGCGTTGGTGGCGGGGGGAGGGCAGATACGCAGTATTTT.

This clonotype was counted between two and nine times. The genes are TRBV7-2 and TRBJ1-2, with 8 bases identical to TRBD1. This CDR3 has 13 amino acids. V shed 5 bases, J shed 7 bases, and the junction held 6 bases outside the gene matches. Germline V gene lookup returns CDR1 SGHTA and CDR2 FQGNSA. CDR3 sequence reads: CASSPNQGAGYTF. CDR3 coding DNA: TGTGCCAGCAGCCCCAATCAGGGGGCTGGCTACACCTTC.

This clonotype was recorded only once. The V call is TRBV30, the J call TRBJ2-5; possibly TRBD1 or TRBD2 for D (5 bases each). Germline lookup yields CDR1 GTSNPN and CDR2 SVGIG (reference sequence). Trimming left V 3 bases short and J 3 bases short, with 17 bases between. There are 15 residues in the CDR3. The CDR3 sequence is CAWSRLGPGKETQYF. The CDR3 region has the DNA TGTGCCTGGAGCCGCCTGGGACCCGGTAAAGAGACCCAGTACTTC.

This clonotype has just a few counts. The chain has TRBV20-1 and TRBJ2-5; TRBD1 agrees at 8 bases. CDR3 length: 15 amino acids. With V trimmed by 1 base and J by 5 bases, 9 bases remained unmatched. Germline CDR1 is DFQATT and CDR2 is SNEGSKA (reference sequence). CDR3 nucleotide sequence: TGCAGTGCTAGAGCCTGGGGCCAGGGGGCGGAGACCCAGTACTTC. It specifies CSARAWGQGAETQYF.

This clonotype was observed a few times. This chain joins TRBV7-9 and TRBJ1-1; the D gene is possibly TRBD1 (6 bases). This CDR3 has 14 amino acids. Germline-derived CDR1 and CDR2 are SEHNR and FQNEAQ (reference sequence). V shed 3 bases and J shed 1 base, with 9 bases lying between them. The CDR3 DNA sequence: TGTGCCAGCAGCTTTGCAGGGGCGAACACTGAAGCTTTCTTT. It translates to CASSFAGANTEAFF. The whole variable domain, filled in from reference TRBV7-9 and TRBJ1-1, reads DTGVSQNPRHKITKRGQNVTFRCDPISEHNRLYWYRQTLGQGPEFLTYFQNEAQLEKSRLLSDRFSAERPKGSFSTLEIQRTEQGDSAMYLCASSFAGANTEAFFGQGTRLTVV.

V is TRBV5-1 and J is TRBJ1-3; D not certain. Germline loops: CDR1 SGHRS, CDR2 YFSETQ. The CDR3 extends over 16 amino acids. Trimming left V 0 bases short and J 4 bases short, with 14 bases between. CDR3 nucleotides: TGCGCCAGCAGCTTGGACCCCCCAGATGCAGGAAACACCATATATTTT. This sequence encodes CASSLDPPDAGNTIYF.

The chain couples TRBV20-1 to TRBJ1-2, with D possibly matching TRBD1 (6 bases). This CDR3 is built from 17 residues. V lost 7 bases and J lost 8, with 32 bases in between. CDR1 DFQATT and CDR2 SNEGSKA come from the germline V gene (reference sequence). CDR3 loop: CSVSAHFTLKKRGGYTF. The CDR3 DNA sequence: TGCAGTGTATCGGCCCACTTTACCCTCAAAAAGAGGGGGGGCTACACCTTC.

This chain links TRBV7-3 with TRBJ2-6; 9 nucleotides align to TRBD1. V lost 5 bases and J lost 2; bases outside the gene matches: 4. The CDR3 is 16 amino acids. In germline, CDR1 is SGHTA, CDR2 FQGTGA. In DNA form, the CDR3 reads TGTGCCAGCAGCACGAACAGGGGGCCTGGGGCCAACGTCCTGACTTTC. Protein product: CASSTNRGPGANVLTF.

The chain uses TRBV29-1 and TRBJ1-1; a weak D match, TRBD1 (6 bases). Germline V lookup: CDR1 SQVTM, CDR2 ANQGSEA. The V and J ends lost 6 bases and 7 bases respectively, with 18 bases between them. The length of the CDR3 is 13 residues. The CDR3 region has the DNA TGCAGCGTCGTGACTCAGGGGTCGGGTGAAGCTTTCTTT. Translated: CSVVTQGSGEAFF.

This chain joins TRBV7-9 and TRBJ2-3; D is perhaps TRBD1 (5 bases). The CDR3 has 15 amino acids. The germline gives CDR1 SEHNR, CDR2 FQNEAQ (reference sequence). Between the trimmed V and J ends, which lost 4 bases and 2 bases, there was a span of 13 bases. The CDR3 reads CASSSTDTPTDTQYF. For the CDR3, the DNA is TGTGCCAGCAGCTCTACGGACACCCCCACAGATACGCAGTATTTT.

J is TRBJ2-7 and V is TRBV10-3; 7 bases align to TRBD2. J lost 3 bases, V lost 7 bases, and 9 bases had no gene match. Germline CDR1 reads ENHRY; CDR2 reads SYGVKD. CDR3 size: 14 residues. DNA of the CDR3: TGTGCCATCACTGGGGAGGGGACCAACTACGAGCAGTACTTC. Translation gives CAITGEGTNYEQYF.

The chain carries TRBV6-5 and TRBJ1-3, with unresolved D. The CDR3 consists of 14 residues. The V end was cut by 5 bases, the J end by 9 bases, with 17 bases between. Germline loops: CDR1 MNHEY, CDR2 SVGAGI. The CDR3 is CASSVTIPSSTIYF. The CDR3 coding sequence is TGTGCCAGCAGTGTAACCATTCCGTCAAGCACCATATATTTT.